This T cell receptor beta chain was recorded in a study of regulatory T cells in long-lasting Graves disease. CDR1 is SGHVS and CDR2 is FQNEAQ in the germline V gene. The CDR3 is 17 amino acids. V was shortened by 4 bases and J by 4 bases, with 17 bases between the two germline ends. Libraries of TCR beta came from iRepertoire HTBI primers plus Arm-PCR of CDR3 regions. Each CDR3 protein gets one entry after TCRdb re-called the multiplex PCR reads with MiXCR. The data show about 540,000 distinct CDR3 sequences, about 14% seen once. Stated time point: newly diagnosed GD, antithyroid drugs for less than 3 months. Scientists built the TCR library using RNA that was extracted from PBMCs. The sample also formed part of further work on T cells in Graves' hyperthyroidism and ophthalmopathy.

V gene TRBV7-8 combines with J gene TRBJ1-6; tentatively, D is TRBD1 (5 bases). Material: peripheral blood mononuclear cells (PBMCs), obtained at new diagnosis, from a patient treated with antithyroid drugs. The source is a man between 25 and 39 years old with Graves disease. CDR3 DNA sequence: TGTGCCAGCAGCTACCCGGGGCGCGCCGTTTATAATTCACCCCTCCACTTT. Amino acids: CASSYPGRAVYNSPLHF. Together with reference TRBV7-8 and TRBJ1-6, the CDR3 gives the full variable domain: GAGVSQSPRYKVAKRGQDVALRCDPISGHVSLFWYQQALGQGPEFLTYFQNEAQLDKSGLPSDRFFAERPEGSVSTLKIQRTQQEDSAVYLCASSYPGRAVYNSPLHFGNGTRLTVT.